These 9 T cell receptor beta chains originate from one sample sequenced in a study of blood T cell repertoires in COVID-19. Assay used: immunoSEQ multiplex PCR; TCRdb lists only in-frame clones, some missing. The table includes roughly 350,000 clones, approximately 88% detected once. The specimen sequenced was peripheral blood. These receptors all come from a woman aged 50 to 60 with active or convalescent COVID-19.

The rearrangement joins TRBV16 to TRBJ2-2, with no clear D. Looked up from germline, CDR1 is KGHSY and CDR2 is FQNENV. This CDR3 is built from 13 residues. Trimming cost V 2 bases and J 4 bases, with 5 bases left between them. The CDR3 DNA follows: TGTGCCAGCAGCCAACAGCGCACCGGGGAGCTGTTTTTT. Protein product: CASSQQRTGELFF.

The rearrangement links TRBV10-3 to TRBJ2-7; TRBD1 agrees at 9 bases. Germline loops: CDR1 ENHRY, CDR2 SYGVKD. The V segment lost 8 bases and the J segment 5 bases; nucleotides outside the gene matches: 13. This CDR3 region has 15 residues. The CDR3 protein is CAIRPGTGPMNEQYF. The CDR3 DNA is TGTGCCATCCGCCCTGGGACAGGGCCGATGAACGAGCAGTACTTC.

The chain recombines TRBV21-1 with TRBJ1-1; TRBD1 is the table's D call, not checked against the DNA. TRBV21-1 is reported as a pseudogene. The CDR3 totals 15 residues. The CDR3 loop is CASSKVGQKNTEAFF. The CDR3 region has the DNA TGTGCCAGCAGCAAAGTGGGACAGAAGAACACTGAAGCTTTCTTT.

The chain has TRBV5-8 and TRBJ2-3; 8 bases are a match to TRBD1. Per the germline V gene, CDR1 is SGHTS and CDR2 is YDEGEE. J gave up 1 base and V 2 bases, and 3 bases lay outside the gene matches. The CDR3 sequence is 15 residues long. The CDR3 DNA reads as TGTGCCAGCAGCTTCGGACAGGGCGGCACAGATACGCAGTATTTT. Translated: CASSFGQGGTDTQYF.

The rearrangement uses TRBV5-1 and TRBJ1-4; 9 positions match TRBD1. Looked up from germline, CDR1 is SGHRS and CDR2 is YFSETQ. The CDR3 sequence is 18 residues long. Trimming cost V 4 bases and J 0 bases; bases outside gene matches: 10. CDR3 DNA: TGCGCCAGCAGCGACGGGACAGGGAGCCCACCAACTAATGAAAAACTGTTTTTT. Its translation: CASSDGTGSPPTNEKLFF.

The J gene is TRBJ2-1, the V gene TRBV5-5, with TRBD2 matching over 16 bases. V was pared by 4 bases and J by 9 bases, with 4 bases of the junction left unmatched. Germline CDR1 reads SGHKS; CDR2 reads YYEKEE (reference sequence). The CDR3 is 15 residues long. The CDR3 loop is CASSRGLAGGPEQFF. CDR3 sequence (DNA): TGTGCCAGCAGCAGGGGACTAGCGGGGGGGCCTGAGCAGTTCTTC.

V is TRBV2 and J is TRBJ1-2; 8 bases are a match to TRBD1. Looked up from germline, CDR1 is SNHLY and CDR2 is FYNNEI. V shed 7 bases, J shed 5 bases, and the junction held 9 bases outside the gene matches. The CDR3 runs to 14 residues. The CDR3: CASTPGGGGYGYTF. The CDR3 DNA sequence: TGTGCCAGCACTCCAGGGGGCGGAGGTTATGGCTACACCTTC.

V gene TRBV10-3 combines with J gene TRBJ2-2; tentative D call: TRBD2 (5 bases). This CDR3 has 15 residues. The germline V gene has CDR1 ENHRY and CDR2 SYGVKD. The V end was cut by 0 bases, the J end by 5 bases, with 10 bases between. CDR3 coding DNA: TGTGCCATCAGTGAGTCGAGGACTGAAACCGGGGAGCTGTTTTTT. Its protein is CAISESRTETGELFF.

Details on this clone: The sample carries other DNA sequences with the same CDR3. This chain connects TRBV5-1 to TRBJ1-6; D may be TRBD1 (6 bases). Trimming took off 0 bases at V and 7 bases at J, with 11 bases between the two ends. Germline loops: CDR1 SGHRS, CDR2 YFSETQ. This CDR3 is built from 15 residues. The CDR3 protein is CASSLEGGGNSPLHF. The CDR3 DNA reads TGCGCCAGCAGCTTGGAAGGGGGAGGGAATTCACCCCTCCACTTT.